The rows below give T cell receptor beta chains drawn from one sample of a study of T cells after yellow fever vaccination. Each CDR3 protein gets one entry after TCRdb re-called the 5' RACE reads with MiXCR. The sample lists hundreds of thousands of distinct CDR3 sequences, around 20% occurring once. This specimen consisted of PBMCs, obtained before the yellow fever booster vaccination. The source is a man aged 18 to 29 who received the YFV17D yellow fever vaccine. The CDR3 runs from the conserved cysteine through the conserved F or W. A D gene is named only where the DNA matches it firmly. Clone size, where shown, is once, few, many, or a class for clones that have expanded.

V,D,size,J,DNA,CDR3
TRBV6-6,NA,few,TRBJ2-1,TGTGCCAGCAGTTACTCGAGGTTGAGAAACGATGAGCAGTTCTTC,CASSYSRLRNDEQFF
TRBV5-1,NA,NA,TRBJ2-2,TGCGCCAGCACCCTCGACTTGAACACCGGGGAGCTGTTTTTT,CASTLDLNTGELFF
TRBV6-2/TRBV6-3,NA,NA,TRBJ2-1,TGTGCCAGCAGACAATGGCAGCACAATGAGCAGTTCTTC,CASRQWQHNEQFF
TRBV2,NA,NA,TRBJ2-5,TGTGCCAGCACCAGACCGGGAGAGACCCAGTACTTC,CASTRPGETQYF
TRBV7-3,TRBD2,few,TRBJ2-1,TGTGCCAGCAGCCTCCTAGCGGGGGTTGAGCAGTTCTTC,CASSLLAGVEQFF
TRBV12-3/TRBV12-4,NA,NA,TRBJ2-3,TGTGCCAGCAGTTTATGGGGGGCGCGGGAAGATACGCAGTATTTT,CASSLWGAREDTQYF
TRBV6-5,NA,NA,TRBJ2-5,TGTGCCAGCAGTTACTCGTTAACTAATACGGAGACCCAGTACTTC,CASSYSLTNTETQYF
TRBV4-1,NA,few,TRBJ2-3,TGCGCCAGCAGCCACCCGCGCACAGATACGCAGTATTTT,CASSHPRTDTQYF
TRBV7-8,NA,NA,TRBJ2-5,TGTGCCAGCAGCTTCCCCTATGGAACCCAGTACTTC,CASSFPYGTQYF
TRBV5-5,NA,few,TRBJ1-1,TGTGCCAGCAGCTTGGGCGTTGGTGTTGGTGAAGCTTTCTTT,CASSLGVGVGEAFF
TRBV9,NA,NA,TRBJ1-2,TGTGCCAGCAGCGTAGTACAGTTCTATGGCTACACCTTC,CASSVVQFYGYTF
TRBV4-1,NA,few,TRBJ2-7,TGCGCCAGCAGCCAAGGGAACGAGCAGTACTTC,CASSQGNEQYF
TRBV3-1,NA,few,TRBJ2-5,TGTGCCAGCAGCCAAGATATGGTCCAAGAGACCCAGTACTTC,CASSQDMVQETQYF
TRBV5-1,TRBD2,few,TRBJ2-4,TGCGCCAGCAGCGCCATCCAAGGGAGGGGCCGGGGGAACATTCAGTACTTC,CASSAIQGRGRGNIQYF
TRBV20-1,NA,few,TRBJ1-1,TGCAGTGCTAGAGTGTATGTAGGAAACACTGAAGCTTTCTTT,CSARVYVGNTEAFF
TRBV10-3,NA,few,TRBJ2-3,TGTGCCATCACAGGCGGGAGCACAGATACGCAGTATTTT,CAITGGSTDTQYF
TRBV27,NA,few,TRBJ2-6,TGTGCCAGCAGTTTATATCCAGTTAGCTCTGGGGCCAACGTCCTGACTTTC,CASSLYPVSSGANVLTF
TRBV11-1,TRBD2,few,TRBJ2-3,TGTGCCAGCAGCTCGACTAGCGGGGGCCCGAGGGCAGATACGCAGTATTTT,CASSSTSGGPRADTQYF
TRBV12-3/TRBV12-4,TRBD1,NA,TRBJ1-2,TGTGCCAGCAGTCCTCAGGGCGGACAGGGGAACTATGGCTACACCTTC,CASSPQGGQGNYGYTF
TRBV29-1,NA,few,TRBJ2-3,TGCAGCGTTGAAGATCTCCGCACAGATACGCAGTATTTT,CSVEDLRTDTQYF
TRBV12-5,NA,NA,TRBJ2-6,TGTGCTAGTGGTACCTCTGGGGCCAACGTCCTGACTTTC,CASGTSGANVLTF
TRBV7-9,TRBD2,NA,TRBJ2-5,TGTGCCAGCGGCAGACTAGCCGATATCCAAGAGACCCAGTACTTC,CASGRLADIQETQYF
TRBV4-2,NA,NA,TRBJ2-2,TGTGCCAGCAGCCAAAAGGCTCTGGCCGGGGAGCTGTTTTTT,CASSQKALAGELFF
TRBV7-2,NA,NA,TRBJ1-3,TGTGCCAGCAGCCTGAATCAAATGGACTCTAGCTCTGGAAACACCATATATTTT,CASSLNQMDSSSGNTIYF
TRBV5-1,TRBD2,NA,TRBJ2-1,TGCGCCAGCAGGGTTATGCTAGCGGGTGAGCAGTTCTTC,CASRVMLAGEQFF
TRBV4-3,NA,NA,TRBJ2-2,TGCGCCAGCAGCCAAGAGGGGGCAGGCACCGGGGAGCTGTTTTTT,CASSQEGAGTGELFF
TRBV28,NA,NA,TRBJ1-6,TGTGCCAGCAGTACAGGCGGCACGCATTCACCCCTCCACTTT,CASSTGGTHSPLHF
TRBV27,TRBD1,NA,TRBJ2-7,TGTGCCAGCAGCCCCCGCCGGGACAGCTCCCAGTCCTACGAGCAGTACTTC,CASSPRRDSSQSYEQYF
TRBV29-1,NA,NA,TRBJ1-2,TGCAGCGTTGAGATCAGGGGAAACTATGGCTACACCTTC,CSVEIRGNYGYTF
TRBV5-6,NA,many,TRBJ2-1,TGTGCCAGCAGCTTGCTGGACAATGAGCAGTTCTTC,CASSLLDNEQFF
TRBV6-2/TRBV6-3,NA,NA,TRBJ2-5,TGTGCCAGCAGCCAAGAGGGGACCCAGTACTTC,CASSQEGTQYF
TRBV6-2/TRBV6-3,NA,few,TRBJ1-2,TGTGCCAGCAGTTACGCGGGACTTCGAGGAGGCTATGGCTACACCTTC,CASSYAGLRGGYGYTF
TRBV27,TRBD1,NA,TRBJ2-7,TGTGCCAGCAAACCGCGGACAGGGAGTTACGAGCAGTACTTC,CASKPRTGSYEQYF